Listed here are 7 T cell receptor beta chains from one sample, sequenced in a study of blood T cell repertoires in COVID-19. Sequencing used immunoSEQ multiplex PCR; TCRdb keeps in-frame clones, though not all of them. The table has fewer than 250,000 clones, around 84% seen once. Sample: peripheral blood. All receptors come from a woman at least 80 years old with COVID-19, enrolled during active disease.

V gene TRBV7-2 combines with J gene TRBJ2-1; perhaps TRBD1 as D (6 bases). The germline V and J ends were trimmed by 2 bases and 4 bases, with 15 bases remaining between them. The germline V gene encodes CDR1 SGHTA and CDR2 FQGNSA. CDR3 length: 16 amino acids. CDR3 sequence reads: CASSLRAGEGYNEQFF. The CDR3 DNA reads as TGTGCCAGCAGCTTAAGGGCAGGGGAAGGGTACAATGAGCAGTTCTTC. Together with reference TRBV7-2 and TRBJ2-1, the CDR3 gives the full variable domain: GAGVSQSPSNKVTEKGKDVELRCDPISGHTALYWYRQSLGQGLEFLIYFQGNSAPDKSGLPSDRFSAERTGGSVSTLTIQRTQQEDSAVYLCASSLRAGEGYNEQFFGPGTRLTVL.

This sequence joins TRBV7-6 and TRBJ2-7; perhaps TRBD1 as D (6 bases). Trimming took 5 bases from V and 4 from J, leaving 9 bases between them. The CDR3 length is 12 residues. Germline V gives CDR1 SGHVS, CDR2 FNYEAQ. The CDR3 coding sequence is TGTGCCAGCAGCCTTCAGGGGTACGAGCAGTACTTC. Its protein is CASSLQGYEQYF.

The chain couples TRBV28 to TRBJ1-4, with a tentative D call TRBD1 (6 bases). The CDR3 spans 16 residues. In germline, CDR1 is MDHEN, CDR2 SYDVKM. V was trimmed by 1 base and J by 4 bases, leaving 13 bases between them. DNA for the CDR3: TGTGCCAGCAGTTTATACCCCAGGGGTAATAATGAAAAACTGTTTTTT. Protein: CASSLYPRGNNEKLFF.

The chain couples TRBV10-3 to TRBJ2-2, with TRBD2 as a possible D gene (5 bases). This CDR3 is 16 amino acids long. Germline V gene data show CDR1 as ENHRY and CDR2 as SYGVKD. With 0 bases removed from V and 1 base from J, the gap between germline ends came to 9 bases. CDR3 in amino acids: CAISESLRGNTGELFF. For the CDR3, the DNA is TGTGCCATCAGTGAGTCTCTCCGGGGGAACACCGGGGAGCTGTTTTTT.

This clone has a handful of counts. V gene TRBV5-1 combines with J gene TRBJ2-1, with a possible D match to TRBD2 (5 bases). Between the trimmed V and J ends, which lost 4 bases and 2 bases, there was a span of 10 bases. The germline V gene encodes CDR1 SGHRS and CDR2 YFSETQ. The length of the CDR3 is 14 residues. The CDR3 DNA reads as TGCGCCAGCAGCGCCCTAGCTACCTACAATGAGCAGTTCTTC. Its translation is CASSALATYNEQFF. Drawing the rest from reference TRBV5-1 and TRBJ2-1, the complete variable domain is KAGVTQTPRYLIKTRGQQVTLSCSPISGHRSVSWYQQTPGQGLQFLFEYFSETQRNKGNFPGRFSGRQFSNSRSEMNVSTLELGDSALYLCASSALATYNEQFFGPGTRLTVL.

This chain links TRBV18 with TRBJ1-2; maybe TRBD1 (6 bases). This CDR3 is 15 amino acids long. Germline values: CDR1 KGHSH, CDR2 LQKENI. V was pared by 3 bases and J by 2 bases, with 13 bases between. CDR3 coding DNA: TGTGCCAGCTCACCGATGGACAGCCCCAACTATGGCTACACCTTC. It encodes CASSPMDSPNYGYTF.

The rearrangement links TRBV7-2 to TRBJ2-3; 7 positions match TRBD2. The ends lost 3 bases at V and 4 bases at J; junction bases unmatched: 7. Germline CDR1 and CDR2: SGHTA and FQGNSA. This CDR3 has 15 amino acids. CDR3 nucleotide sequence: TGTGCCAGCAGCTTGTGGACTAGTCACCCAGATACGCAGTATTTT. Protein product: CASSLWTSHPDTQYF.